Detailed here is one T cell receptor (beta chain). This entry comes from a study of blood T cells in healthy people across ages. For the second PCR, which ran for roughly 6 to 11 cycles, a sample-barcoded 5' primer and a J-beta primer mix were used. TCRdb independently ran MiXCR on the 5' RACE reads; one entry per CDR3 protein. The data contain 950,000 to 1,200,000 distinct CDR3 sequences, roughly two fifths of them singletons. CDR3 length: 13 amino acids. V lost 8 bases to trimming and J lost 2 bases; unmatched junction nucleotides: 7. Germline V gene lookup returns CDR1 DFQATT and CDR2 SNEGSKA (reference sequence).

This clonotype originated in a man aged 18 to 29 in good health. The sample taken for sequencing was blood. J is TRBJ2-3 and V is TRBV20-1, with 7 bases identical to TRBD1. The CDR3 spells CSQGTEYTDTQYF. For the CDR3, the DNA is TGCAGTCAGGGGACAGAGTACACAGATACGCAGTATTTT.